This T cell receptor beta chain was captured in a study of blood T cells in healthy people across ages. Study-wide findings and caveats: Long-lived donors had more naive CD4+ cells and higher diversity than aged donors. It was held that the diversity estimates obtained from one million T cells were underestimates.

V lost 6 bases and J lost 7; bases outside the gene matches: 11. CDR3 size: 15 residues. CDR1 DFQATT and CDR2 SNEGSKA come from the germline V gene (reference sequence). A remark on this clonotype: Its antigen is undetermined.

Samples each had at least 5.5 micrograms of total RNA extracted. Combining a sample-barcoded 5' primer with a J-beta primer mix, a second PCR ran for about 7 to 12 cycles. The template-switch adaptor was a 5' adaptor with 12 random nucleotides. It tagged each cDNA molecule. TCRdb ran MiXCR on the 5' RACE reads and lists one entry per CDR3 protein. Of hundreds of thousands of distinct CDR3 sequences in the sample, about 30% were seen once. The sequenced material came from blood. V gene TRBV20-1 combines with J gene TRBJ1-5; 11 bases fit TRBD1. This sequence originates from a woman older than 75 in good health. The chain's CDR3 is CSAGGGQGERQPQHF. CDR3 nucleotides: TGCAGTGCCGGGGGGGGACAGGGGGAAAGACAGCCCCAGCATTTT.